The 12 T cell receptor beta chains below were found in one sample sequenced in a study of neurological immune-mediated disorders. Using its own MiXCR run on the 5' RACE reads, TCRdb lists one record per CDR3 protein. This table holds approximately 59,000 distinct CDR3 sequences, approximately 5.1% found once. The sample taken for sequencing was PBMCs. All receptors derive from a human donor with multiple sclerosis. The donor label of this sample is uncertain.

This clonotype was seen ten or more times. This chain connects TRBV20-1 to TRBJ1-1, with 7 bases identical to TRBD1. The germline CDR1 and CDR2 sequences are DFQATT and SNEGSKA (reference sequence). The CDR3 runs to 12 residues. The V segment lost 6 bases and the J segment 2 bases; nucleotides outside the gene matches: 3. Written as DNA, the CDR3 is TGCAGTGCAGACAGGGCTAACACTGAAGCTTTCTTT. This encodes CSADRANTEAFF.

This clonotype appeared many times. The chain combines TRBV29-1 with TRBJ2-1; perhaps TRBD1 as D (6 bases). V lost 6 bases to trimming and J lost 7 bases, with 19 bases between them. Germline V lookup: CDR1 SQVTM, CDR2 ANQGSEA. CDR3 length equals 14 residues. In DNA form, the CDR3 reads TGCAGCGTCCTAGAAAGCCAGGGGTGGAATGAGCAGTTCTTC. Protein: CSVLESQGWNEQFF.

This clonotype came up many times. This chain uses TRBV10-1 with TRBJ2-3, with a tentative D call TRBD1 (6 bases). The V end was cut by 4 bases, the J end by 2 bases, with 10 bases between. Germline V gene lookup returns CDR1 WNHNN and CDR2 SYGVQD (reference sequence). The CDR3 covers 14 residues. CDR3 residues: CASSGGPVTDTQYF. As DNA, the CDR3 is TGCGCCAGCAGTGGGGGGCCAGTCACAGATACGCAGTATTTT.

The sample holds many counts of this clonotype. This sequence joins TRBV2 and TRBJ2-2, with D possibly TRBD1 on 6 matching bases. There are 13 residues in the CDR3. Germline V gives CDR1 SNHLY, CDR2 FYNNEI. Between the trimmed V and J ends, which lost 11 bases and 11 bases, there was a span of 21 bases. The CDR3 DNA sequence: TGTGCCGGAAAGAGCAGGGGTCTCAGCGAGCTGTTTTTT. The encoded protein is CAGKSRGLSELFF.

This clonotype occurred many times. The genes are TRBV27 and TRBJ1-5; weak D call: TRBD1 (6 bases). This CDR3 has 15 residues. Trimming took 5 bases from V and 7 from J, leaving 18 bases between them. In germline, CDR1 is MNHEY, CDR2 SMNVEV (reference sequence). The CDR3 nucleotides read TGTGCCAGCAGTCCCAAAGGGGGTGTGGGACAGCCCCAGCATTTT. This translates into CASSPKGGVGQPQHF.

This clonotype was seen at least ten times. The gene calls are TRBV7-9 and TRBJ2-7; TRBD1 aligns across 8 bases. The V gene end was trimmed by 2 bases and the J gene end by 3 bases; junction bases not matched to a gene: 3. The CDR3 spans 14 residues. Germline V gene lookup returns CDR1 SEHNR and CDR2 FQNEAQ (reference sequence). CDR3 sequence (DNA): TGTGCCAGCAGCTTAACCGGACAGGGCTACGAGCAGTACTTC. Translation: CASSLTGQGYEQYF. Full variable domain (missing parts from reference TRBV7-9 and TRBJ2-7): DTGVSQNPRHKITKRGQNVTFRCDPISEHNRLYWYRQTLGQGPEFLTYFQNEAQLEKSRLLSDRFSAERPKGSFSTLEIQRTEQGDSAMYLCASSLTGQGYEQYFGPGTRLTVT.

This clonotype showed up many times. J is TRBJ2-3 and V is TRBV5-1; 10 bases agree with TRBD2. Germline loops: CDR1 SGHRS, CDR2 YFSETQ. There are 16 residues in the CDR3. V was clipped by 5 bases and J by 5 bases; unmatched bases: 11. In nucleotides, the CDR3 is TGCGCCAGCAGTTATAGCGGGGGGACAGGTGGAGATACGCAGTATTTT. Translated: CASSYSGGTGGDTQYF.

This clonotype was seen at least ten times. The V and J genes are TRBV20-1 and TRBJ1-5; TRBD1 agrees at 8 bases. The germline gives CDR1 DFQATT, CDR2 SNEGSKA (reference sequence). This CDR3 region has 17 residues. V trimming: 6 bases; J trimming: 0 bases; junction bases outside the gene matches: 13. CDR3 DNA sequence: TGCAGTGCCCACAGGACAGGGCAAATTCTTAGCAATCAGCCCCAGCATTTT. It specifies CSAHRTGQILSNQPQHF.

This clonotype has ten or more counts. The chain links TRBV7-3 to TRBJ2-1; tentatively, D is TRBD2 (7 bases). The CDR3 covers 14 residues. The ends were cut back, 1 base at V and 9 bases at J, with 13 bases in the middle. Germline V gives CDR1 SGHTA, CDR2 FQGTGA. As DNA, the CDR3 is TGTGCCAGCAGCTTAAAGGGGGGGGCCTTTGAGCAGTTCTTC. Translated, it gives CASSLKGGAFEQFF.

The rearrangement joins TRBV27 to TRBJ2-3; TRBD2 matches at 9 bases. The V and J ends lost 2 bases and 2 bases, in that order; junction bases with no gene match: 5. CDR3 length equals 16 residues. CDR1 is MNHEY, CDR2 SMNVEV, per germline (reference sequence). The CDR3 DNA reads as TGTGCCAGCAGTTTAGGGCTAGCGGGGATCACAGATACGCAGTATTTT. It yields the protein CASSLGLAGITDTQYF.

This clonotype has a count of ten or more. V usage is TRBV5-1 and J usage is TRBJ2-3; D uncertain. Germline CDR1 SGHRS, CDR2 YFSETQ. V was clipped by 0 bases and J by 0 bases, with 5 bases between them. The CDR3 covers 14 residues. The chain's CDR3 is CASSLGPSTDTQYF. CDR3 DNA sequence: TGCGCCAGCAGCTTGGGGCCAAGCACAGATACGCAGTATTTT.

This clonotype has at least ten counts. The chain is built from TRBV7-2 and TRBJ2-1, with D perhaps matching TRBD1 (6 bases). Germline V CDR1 and CDR2: SGHTA, FQGNSA. The CDR3 is made up of 17 amino acids. V was pared by 4 bases and J by 5 bases, with 21 bases between. The CDR3 DNA reads as TGTGCCAGCAGCTCCGGGGCAGGGGCCAACCCTGACAATGAGCAGTTCTTC. Its translation: CASSSGAGANPDNEQFF.